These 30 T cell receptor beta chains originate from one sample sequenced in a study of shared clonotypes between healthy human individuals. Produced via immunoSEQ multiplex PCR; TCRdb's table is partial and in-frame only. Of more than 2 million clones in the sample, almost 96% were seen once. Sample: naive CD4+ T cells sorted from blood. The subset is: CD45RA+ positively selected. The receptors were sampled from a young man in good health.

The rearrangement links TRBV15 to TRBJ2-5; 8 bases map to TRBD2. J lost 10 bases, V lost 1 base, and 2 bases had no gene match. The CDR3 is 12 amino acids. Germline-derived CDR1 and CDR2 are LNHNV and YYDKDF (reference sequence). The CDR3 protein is CATSRAGGIQYF. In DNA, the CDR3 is TGTGCCACCAGCAGAGCGGGGGGGATCCAGTACTTC.

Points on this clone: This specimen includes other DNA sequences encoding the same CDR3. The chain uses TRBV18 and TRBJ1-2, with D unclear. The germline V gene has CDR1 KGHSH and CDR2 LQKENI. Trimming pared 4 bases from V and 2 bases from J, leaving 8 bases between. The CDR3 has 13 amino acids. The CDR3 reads CASSRDTNYGYTF. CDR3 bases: TGTGCCAGCTCACGAGACACCAACTATGGCTACACCTTC.

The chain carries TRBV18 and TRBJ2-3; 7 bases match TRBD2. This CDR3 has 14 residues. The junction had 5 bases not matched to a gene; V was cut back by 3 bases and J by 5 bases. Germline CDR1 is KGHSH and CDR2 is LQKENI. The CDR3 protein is CASSPPGLLDTQYF. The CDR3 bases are TGTGCCAGCTCACCGCCGGGACTATTAGATACGCAGTATTTT.

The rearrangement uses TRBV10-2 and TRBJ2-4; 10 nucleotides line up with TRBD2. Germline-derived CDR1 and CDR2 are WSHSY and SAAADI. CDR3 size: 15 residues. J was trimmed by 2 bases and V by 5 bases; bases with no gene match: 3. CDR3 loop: CASSSSGGTKNIQYF. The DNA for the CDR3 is TGCGCCAGCAGTAGTAGCGGGGGGACCAAAAACATTCAGTACTTC.

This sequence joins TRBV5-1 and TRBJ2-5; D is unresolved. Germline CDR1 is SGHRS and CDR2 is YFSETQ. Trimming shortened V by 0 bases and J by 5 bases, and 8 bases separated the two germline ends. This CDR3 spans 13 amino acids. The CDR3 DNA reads TGCGCCAGCAGCTTGGACATTCTCGAGACCCAGTACTTC. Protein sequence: CASSLDILETQYF.

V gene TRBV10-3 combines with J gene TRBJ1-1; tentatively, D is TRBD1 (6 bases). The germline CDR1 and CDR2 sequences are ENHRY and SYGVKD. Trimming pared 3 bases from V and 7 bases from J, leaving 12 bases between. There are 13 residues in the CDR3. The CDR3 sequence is CAISDTGPDEAFF. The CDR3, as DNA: TGTGCCATCAGTGACACAGGGCCCGATGAAGCTTTCTTT.

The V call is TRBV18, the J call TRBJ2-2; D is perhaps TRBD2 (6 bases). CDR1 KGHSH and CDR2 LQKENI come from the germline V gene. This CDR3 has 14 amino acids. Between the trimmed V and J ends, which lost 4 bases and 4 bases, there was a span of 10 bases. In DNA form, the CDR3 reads TGTGCCAGCTCACTTGCGGGGAGCACCGGGGAGCTGTTTTTT. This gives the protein CASSLAGSTGELFF.

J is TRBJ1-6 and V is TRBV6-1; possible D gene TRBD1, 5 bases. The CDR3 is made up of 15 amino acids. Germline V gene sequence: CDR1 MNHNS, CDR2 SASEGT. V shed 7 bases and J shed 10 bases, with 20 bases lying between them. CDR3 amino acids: CASTPPGGMGSPLHF. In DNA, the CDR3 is TGTGCCAGCACTCCTCCGGGGGGAATGGGCTCACCCCTCCACTTT.

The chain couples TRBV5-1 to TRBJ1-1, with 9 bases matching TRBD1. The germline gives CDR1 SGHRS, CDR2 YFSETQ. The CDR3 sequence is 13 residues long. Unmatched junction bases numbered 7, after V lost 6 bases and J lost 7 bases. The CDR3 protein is CASTGQGINEAFF. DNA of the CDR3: TGCGCCAGCACCGGACAGGGGATTAATGAAGCTTTCTTT.

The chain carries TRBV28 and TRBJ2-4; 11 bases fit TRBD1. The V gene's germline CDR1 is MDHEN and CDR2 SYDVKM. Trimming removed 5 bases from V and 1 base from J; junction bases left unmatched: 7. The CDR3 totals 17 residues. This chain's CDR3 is CASSPPRTGGAKNIQYF. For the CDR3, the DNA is TGTGCCAGCAGTCCCCCCCGGACAGGGGGCGCCAAAAACATTCAGTACTTC.

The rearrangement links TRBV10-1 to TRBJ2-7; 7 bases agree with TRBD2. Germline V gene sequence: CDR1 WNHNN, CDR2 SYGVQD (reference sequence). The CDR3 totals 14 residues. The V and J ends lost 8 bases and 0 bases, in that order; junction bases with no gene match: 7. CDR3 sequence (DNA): TGCGCCAGCCTTCAGCGGGGAAGCTCCTACGAGCAGTACTTC. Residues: CASLQRGSSYEQYF.

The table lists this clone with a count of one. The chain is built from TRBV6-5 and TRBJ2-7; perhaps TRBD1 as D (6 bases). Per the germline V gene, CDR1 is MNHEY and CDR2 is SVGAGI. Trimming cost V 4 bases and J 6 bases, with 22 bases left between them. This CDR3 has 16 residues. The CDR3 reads CASSSPSQGPEGEQYF. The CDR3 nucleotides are TGTGCCAGCAGTTCCCCGTCCCAGGGGCCCGAGGGCGAGCAGTACTTC.

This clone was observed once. The DNA of the CDR3 is TGTGCCAGCAGCATTTCGGCGGACAGGGGATCCACCGGCACCATATATTTT. This codes for CASSISADRGSTGTIYF. The chain employs TRBV7-9 and TRBJ1-3, with 9 bases identical to TRBD1. Germline lookup yields CDR1 SEHNR and CDR2 FQNEAQ (reference sequence). CDR3 size: 17 residues. Trimming removed 5 bases from V and 9 bases from J; junction bases left unmatched: 17.

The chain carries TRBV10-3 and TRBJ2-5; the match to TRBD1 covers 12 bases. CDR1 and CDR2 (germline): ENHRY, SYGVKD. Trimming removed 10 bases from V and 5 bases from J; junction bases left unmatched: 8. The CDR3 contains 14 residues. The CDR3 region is CATKGQGAGETQYF. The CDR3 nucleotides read TGTGCCACCAAGGGACAGGGGGCTGGGGAGACCCAGTACTTC.

The CDR3 DNA reads TGTGCCAGCAGCGGACAGGGCGCCGGGGAGCTGTTTTTT. Translation gives CASSGQGAGELFF. The rearrangement links TRBV7-6 to TRBJ2-2; TRBD1 matches 8 bases. The CDR3 loop spans 13 amino acids. The J segment lost 6 bases and the V segment lost 5 bases, leaving 2 bases of the junction unmatched. Germline V gene sequence: CDR1 SGHVS, CDR2 FNYEAQ.

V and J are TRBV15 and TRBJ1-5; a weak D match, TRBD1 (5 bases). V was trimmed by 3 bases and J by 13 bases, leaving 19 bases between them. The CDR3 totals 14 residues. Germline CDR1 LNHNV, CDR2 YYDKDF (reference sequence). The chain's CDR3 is CATSSNTVPAGQHF. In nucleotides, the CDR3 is TGTGCCACCAGCAGCAACACCGTCCCTGCAGGGCAGCATTTT.

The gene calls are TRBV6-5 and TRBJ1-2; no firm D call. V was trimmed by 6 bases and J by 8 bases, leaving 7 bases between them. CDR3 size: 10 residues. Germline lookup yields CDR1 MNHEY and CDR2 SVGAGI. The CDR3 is CASRAQGYTF. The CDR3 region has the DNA TGTGCCAGCAGGGCCCAAGGCTACACCTTC.

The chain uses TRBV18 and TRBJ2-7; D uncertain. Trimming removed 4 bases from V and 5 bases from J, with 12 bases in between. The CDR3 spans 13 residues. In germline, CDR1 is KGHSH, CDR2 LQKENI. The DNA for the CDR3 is TGTGCCAGCTCACAATCCTCGGATAACGAGCAGTACTTC. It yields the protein CASSQSSDNEQYF.

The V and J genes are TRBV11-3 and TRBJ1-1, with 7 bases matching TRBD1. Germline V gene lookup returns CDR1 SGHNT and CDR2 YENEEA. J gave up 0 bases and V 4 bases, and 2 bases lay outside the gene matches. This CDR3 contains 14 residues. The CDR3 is CASSSTGMNTEAFF. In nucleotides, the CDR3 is TGTGCCAGCAGCTCGACAGGGATGAACACTGAAGCTTTCTTT.

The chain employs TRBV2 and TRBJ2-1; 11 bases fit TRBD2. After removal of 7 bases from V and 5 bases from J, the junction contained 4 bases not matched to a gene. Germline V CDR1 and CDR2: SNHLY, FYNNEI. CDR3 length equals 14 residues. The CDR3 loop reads CASTGLAGHNEQFF. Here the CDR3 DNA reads TGTGCCAGCACCGGACTAGCGGGCCACAATGAGCAGTTCTTC.

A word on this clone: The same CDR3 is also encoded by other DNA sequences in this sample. CDR3 in amino acids: CASSLDGTGAYEQYF. The CDR3 DNA is TGCGCCAGCAGCTTGGACGGGACGGGTGCCTACGAGCAGTACTTC. The chain uses TRBV5-1 and TRBJ2-7, with D tentatively TRBD1 or TRBD2 (5 bases each). This CDR3 has 15 amino acids. Germline V gene lookup returns CDR1 SGHRS and CDR2 YFSETQ. Trimming took off 0 bases at V and 2 bases at J, with 12 bases between the two ends.

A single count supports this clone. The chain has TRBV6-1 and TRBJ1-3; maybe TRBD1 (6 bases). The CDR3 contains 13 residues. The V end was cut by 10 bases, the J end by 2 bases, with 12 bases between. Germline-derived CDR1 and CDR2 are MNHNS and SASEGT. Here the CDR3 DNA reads TGTGCCACCCTAAGGACAGCTGGAAACACCATATATTTT. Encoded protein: CATLRTAGNTIYF.

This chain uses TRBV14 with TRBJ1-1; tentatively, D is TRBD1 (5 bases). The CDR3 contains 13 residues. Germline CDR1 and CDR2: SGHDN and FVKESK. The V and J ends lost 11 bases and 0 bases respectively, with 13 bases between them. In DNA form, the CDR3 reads TGTGCCTCCGGGTGGGGGATGAACACTGAAGCTTTCTTT. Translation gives CASGWGMNTEAFF.

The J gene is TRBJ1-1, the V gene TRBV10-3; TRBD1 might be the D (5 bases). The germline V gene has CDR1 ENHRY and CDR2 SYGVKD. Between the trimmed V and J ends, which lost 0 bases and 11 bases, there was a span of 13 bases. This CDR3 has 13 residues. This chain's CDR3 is CAISESPGRDAFF. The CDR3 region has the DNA TGTGCCATCAGTGAGTCTCCAGGGCGCGATGCTTTCTTT.

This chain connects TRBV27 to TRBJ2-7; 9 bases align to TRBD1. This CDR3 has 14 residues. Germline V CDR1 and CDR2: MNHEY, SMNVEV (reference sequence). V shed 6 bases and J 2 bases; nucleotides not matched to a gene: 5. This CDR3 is CASSRTGDPYEQYF. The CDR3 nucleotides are TGTGCCAGCAGCCGGACAGGGGATCCCTACGAGCAGTACTTC.

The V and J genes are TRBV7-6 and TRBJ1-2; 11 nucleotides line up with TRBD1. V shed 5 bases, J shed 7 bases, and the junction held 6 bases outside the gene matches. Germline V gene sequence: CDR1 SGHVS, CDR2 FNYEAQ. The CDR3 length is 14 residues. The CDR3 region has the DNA TGTGCCAGCAGCCTGGGACAGGGGGAGACTGGCTACACCTTC. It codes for CASSLGQGETGYTF.

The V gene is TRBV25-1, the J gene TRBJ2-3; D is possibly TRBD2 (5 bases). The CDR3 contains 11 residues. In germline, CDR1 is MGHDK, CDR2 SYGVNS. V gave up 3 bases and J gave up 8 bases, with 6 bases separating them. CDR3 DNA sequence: TGTGCCAGCAGTGACCTAGCTACGCAGTATTTT. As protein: CASSDLATQYF.

The CDR3 DNA is TGTGCCAGCAGTTACGGGACTAGCGGGAGTAGCGAGCAGTACTTC. Protein: CASSYGTSGSSEQYF. The chain has TRBV6-6 and TRBJ2-7, with 14 nucleotides matching TRBD2. After removal of 2 bases from V and 6 bases from J, the junction contained 3 bases not matched to a gene. Germline V gene lookup returns CDR1 MNHNY and CDR2 SVGAGI (reference sequence). This CDR3 contains 15 residues.

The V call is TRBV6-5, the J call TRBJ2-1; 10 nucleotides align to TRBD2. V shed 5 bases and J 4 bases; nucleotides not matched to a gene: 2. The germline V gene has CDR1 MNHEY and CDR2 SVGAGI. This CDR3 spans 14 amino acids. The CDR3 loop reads CASSIAGGYNEQFF. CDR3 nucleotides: TGTGCCAGCAGTATAGCGGGGGGTTACAATGAGCAGTTCTTC.

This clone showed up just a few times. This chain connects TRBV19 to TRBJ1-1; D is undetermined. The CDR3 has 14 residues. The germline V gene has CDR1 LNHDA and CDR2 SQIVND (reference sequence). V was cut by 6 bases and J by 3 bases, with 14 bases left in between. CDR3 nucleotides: TGTGCCAGTAGGTTTGTGCGTCTGGACACTGAAGCTTTCTTT. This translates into CASRFVRLDTEAFF.